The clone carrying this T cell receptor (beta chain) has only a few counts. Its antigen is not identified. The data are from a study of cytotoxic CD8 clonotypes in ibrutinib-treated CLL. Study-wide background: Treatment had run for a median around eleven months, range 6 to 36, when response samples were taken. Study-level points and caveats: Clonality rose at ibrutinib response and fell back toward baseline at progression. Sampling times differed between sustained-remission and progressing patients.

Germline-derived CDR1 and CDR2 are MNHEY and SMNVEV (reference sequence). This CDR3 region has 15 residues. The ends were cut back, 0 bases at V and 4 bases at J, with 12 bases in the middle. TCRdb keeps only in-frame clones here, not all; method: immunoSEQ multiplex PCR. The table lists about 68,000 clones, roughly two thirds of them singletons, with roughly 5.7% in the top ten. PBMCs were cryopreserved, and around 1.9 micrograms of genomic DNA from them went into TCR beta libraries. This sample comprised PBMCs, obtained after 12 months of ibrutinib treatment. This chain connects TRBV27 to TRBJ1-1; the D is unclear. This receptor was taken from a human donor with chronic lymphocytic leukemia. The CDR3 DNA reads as TGTGCCAGCAGTTTATCGGGAGGGCGGGCCACTGAAGCTTTCTTT. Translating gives CASSLSGGRATEAFF.